The clone carrying this T cell receptor (beta chain) was observed many times. As yet, its antigen is unknown. Axillary draining lymph nodes of breast cancer patients supplied the node samples. This specimen belongs to a study of breast tumors, draining lymph nodes, adjacent tissues. Germline V gives CDR1 LGHDT, CDR2 YNNKEL (reference sequence). Between the trimmed V and J ends, which lost 1 base and 12 bases, there was a span of 14 bases. This CDR3 is built from 13 residues. General study points: Tumor repertoires ranked between lymph nodes and nontumor tissue in diversity, with V and J gene preferences. That most tumor T cells come from lymph nodes remained unproven. Tumor and nontumor repertoires were significantly more similar in luminal-like than in basal-like breast cancer. Findings are consistent with lymph node origin and intratumoral expansion of most tumor T cells.

MiXCR, run by TCRdb on the multiplex PCR reads, gives a single entry per CDR3 protein. The sample carries fewer than 85,000 distinct CDR3 sequences, approximately 20% recorded once. What was sequenced was axillary lymph node tissue. The TCR originated in a female donor with breast cancer. Some clones in this sample may be carry-over from other donors' samples. The V and J genes are TRBV3-1 and TRBJ2-3; the D gene is possibly TRBD2 (6 bases). The CDR3: CASSQVERAYQYF. The CDR3 DNA is TGTGCCAGCAGCCAAGTTGAGCGGGCGTATCAGTATTTT.